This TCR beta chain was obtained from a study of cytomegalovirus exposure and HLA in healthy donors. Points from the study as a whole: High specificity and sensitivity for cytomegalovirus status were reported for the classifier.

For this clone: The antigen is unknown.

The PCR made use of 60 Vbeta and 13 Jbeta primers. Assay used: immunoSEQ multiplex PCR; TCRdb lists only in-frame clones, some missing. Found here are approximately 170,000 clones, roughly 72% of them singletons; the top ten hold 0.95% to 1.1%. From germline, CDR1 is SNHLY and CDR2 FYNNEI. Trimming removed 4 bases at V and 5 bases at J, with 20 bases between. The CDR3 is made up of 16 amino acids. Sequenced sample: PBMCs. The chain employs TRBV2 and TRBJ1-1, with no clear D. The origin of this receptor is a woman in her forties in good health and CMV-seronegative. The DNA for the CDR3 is TGTGCCAGCAGTGGTGTAAGAGGGCTCGAGGAAACTGAAGCTTTCTTT. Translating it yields CASSGVRGLEETEAFF. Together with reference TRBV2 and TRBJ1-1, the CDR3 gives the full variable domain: EPEVTQTPSHQVTQMGQEVILRCVPISNHLYFYWYRQILGQKVEFLVSFYNNEISEKSEIFDDQFSVERPDGSNFTLKIRSTKLEDSAMYFCASSGVRGLEETEAFFGQGTRLTVV.